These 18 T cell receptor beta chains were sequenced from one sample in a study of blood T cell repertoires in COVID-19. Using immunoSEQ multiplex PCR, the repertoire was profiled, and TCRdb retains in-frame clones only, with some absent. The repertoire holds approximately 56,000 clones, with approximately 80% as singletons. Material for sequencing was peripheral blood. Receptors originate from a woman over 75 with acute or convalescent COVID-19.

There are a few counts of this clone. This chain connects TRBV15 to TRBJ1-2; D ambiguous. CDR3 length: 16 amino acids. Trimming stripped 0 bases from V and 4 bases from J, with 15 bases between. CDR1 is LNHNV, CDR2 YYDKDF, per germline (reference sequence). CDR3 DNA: TGTGCCACCAGCAGAGATCTCGGGTCACGAAGCTATGGCTACACCTTC. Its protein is CATSRDLGSRSYGYTF.

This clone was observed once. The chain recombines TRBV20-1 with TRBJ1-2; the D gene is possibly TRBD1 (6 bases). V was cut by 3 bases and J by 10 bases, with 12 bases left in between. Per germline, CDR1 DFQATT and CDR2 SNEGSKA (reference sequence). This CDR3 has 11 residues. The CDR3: CSARGADPYTF. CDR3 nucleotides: TGCAGTGCTAGGGGGGCAGACCCCTACACCTTC.

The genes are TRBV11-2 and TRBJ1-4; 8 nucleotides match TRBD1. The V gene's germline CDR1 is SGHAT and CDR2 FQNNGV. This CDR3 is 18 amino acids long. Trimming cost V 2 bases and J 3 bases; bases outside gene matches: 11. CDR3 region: CASSLRRQGFVANEKLFF. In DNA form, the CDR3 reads TGTGCCAGCAGCTTACGTCGACAGGGGTTTGTTGCTAATGAAAAACTGTTTTTT.

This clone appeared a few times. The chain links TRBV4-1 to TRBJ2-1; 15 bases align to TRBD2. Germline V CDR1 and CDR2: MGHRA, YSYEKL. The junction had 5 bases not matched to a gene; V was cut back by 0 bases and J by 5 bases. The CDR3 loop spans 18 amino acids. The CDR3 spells CASSQDKGLAGGNNEQFF. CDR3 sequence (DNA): TGCGCCAGCAGCCAAGATAAAGGACTAGCGGGGGGGAACAATGAGCAGTTCTTC.

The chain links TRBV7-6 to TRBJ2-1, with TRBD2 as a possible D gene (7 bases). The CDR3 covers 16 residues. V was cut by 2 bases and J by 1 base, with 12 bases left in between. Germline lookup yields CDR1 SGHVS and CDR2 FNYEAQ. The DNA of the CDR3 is TGTGCCAGCAGCTTAAGGGGGGGCGGGTCCTACAATGAGCAGTTCTTC. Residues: CASSLRGGGSYNEQFF.

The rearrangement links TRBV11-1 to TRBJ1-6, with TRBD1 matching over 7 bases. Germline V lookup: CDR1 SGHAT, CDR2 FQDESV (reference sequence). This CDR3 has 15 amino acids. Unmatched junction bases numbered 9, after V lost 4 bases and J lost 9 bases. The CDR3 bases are TGTGCCAGCAGCTCCCTCGGGACAGACGGTTCACCCCTCCACTTT. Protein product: CASSSLGTDGSPLHF. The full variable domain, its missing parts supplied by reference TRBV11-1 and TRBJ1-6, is EAEVAQSPRYKITEKSQAVAFWCDPISGHATLYWYRQILGQGPELLVQFQDESVVDDSQLPKDRFSAERLKGVDSTLKIQPAELGDSAMYLCASSSLGTDGSPLHFGNGTRLTVT.

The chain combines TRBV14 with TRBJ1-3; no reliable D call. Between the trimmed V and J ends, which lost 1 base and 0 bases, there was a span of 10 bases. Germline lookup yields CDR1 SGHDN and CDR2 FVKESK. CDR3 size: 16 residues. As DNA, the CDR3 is TGTGCCAGCAGCCAAGTTCGTGAGAGCTCTGGAAACACCATATATTTT. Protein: CASSQVRESSGNTIYF.

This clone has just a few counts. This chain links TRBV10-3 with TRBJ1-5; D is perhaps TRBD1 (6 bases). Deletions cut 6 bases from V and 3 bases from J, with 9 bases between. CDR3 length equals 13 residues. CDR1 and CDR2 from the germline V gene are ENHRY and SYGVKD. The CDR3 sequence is CAIRDSDNQPQHF. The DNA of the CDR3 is TGTGCCATCAGGGACAGTGACAATCAGCCCCAGCATTTT.

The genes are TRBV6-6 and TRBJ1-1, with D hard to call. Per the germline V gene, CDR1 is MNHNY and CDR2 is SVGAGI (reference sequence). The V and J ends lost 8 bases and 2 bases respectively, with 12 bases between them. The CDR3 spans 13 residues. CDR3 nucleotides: TGTGCCAGCCGGCAGGATCCCAACACTGAAGCTTTCTTT. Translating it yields CASRQDPNTEAFF.

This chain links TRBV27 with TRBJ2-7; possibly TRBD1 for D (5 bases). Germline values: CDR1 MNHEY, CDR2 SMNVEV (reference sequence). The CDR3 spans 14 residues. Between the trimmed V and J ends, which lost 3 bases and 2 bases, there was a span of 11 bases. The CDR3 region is CASSFYEGAYEQYF. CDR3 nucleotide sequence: TGTGCCAGCAGTTTTTATGAAGGGGCCTACGAGCAGTACTTC.

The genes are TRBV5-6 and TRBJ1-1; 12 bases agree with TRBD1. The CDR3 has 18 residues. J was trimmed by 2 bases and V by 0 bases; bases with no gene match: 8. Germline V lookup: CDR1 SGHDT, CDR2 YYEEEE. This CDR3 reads CASSLVGTGGRTNTEAFF. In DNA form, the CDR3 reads TGTGCCAGCAGCTTGGTGGGGACAGGGGGCAGGACAAACACTGAAGCTTTCTTT. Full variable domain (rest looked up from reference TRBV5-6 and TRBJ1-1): DAGVTQSPTHLIKTRGQQVTLRCSPKSGHDTVSWYQQALGQGPQFIFQYYEEEERQRGNFPDRFSGHQFPNYSSELNVNALLLGDSALYLCASSLVGTGGRTNTEAFFGQGTRLTVV.

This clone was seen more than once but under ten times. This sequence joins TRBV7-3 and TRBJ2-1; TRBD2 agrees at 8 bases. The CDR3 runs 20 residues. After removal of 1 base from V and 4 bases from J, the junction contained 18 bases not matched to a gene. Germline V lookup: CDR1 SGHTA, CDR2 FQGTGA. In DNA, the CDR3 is TGTGCCAGCAGCTTAATGGAGCTGGAGGGATTGGCGGGGGGTTACAATGAGCAGTTCTTC. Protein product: CASSLMELEGLAGGYNEQFF.

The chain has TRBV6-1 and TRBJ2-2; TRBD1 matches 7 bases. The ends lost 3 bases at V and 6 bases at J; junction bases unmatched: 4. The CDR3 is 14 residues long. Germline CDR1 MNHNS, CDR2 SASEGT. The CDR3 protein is CASSEAGGPGELFF. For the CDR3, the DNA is TGTGCCAGCAGTGAGGCAGGGGGACCCGGGGAGCTGTTTTTT.

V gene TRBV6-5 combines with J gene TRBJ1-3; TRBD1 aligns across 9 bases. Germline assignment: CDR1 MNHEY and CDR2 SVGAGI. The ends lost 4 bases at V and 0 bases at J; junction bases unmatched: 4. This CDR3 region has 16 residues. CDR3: CASSWGQGLSGNTIYF. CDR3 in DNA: TGTGCCAGCAGTTGGGGACAGGGACTCTCTGGAAACACCATATATTTT.

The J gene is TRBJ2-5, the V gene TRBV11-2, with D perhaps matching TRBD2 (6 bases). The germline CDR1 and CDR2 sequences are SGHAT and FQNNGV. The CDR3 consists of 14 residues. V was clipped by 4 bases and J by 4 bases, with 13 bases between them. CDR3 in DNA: TGTGCCAGCAGCTCCCTCGGAGCGGGAGAGACCCAGTACTTC. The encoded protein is CASSSLGAGETQYF. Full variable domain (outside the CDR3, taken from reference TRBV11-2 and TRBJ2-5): EAGVAQSPRYKIIEKRQSVAFWCNPISGHATLYWYQQILGQGPKLLIQFQNNGVVDDSQLPKDRFSAERLKGVDSTLKIQPAKLEDSAVYLCASSSLGAGETQYFGPGTRLLVL.

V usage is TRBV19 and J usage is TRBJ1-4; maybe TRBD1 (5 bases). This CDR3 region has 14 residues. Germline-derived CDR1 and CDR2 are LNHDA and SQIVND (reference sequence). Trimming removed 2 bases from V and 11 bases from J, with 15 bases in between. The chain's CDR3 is CASSIQGIGVKLFF. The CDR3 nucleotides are TGTGCCAGTAGTATACAGGGAATAGGGGTGAAACTGTTTTTT.

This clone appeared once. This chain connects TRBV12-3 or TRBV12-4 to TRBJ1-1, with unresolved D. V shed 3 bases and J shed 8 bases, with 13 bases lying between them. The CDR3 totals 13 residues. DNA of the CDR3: TGTGCCAGCAGTTTTATTGTCGCGGCCGAAGCTTTCTTT. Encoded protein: CASSFIVAAEAFF.

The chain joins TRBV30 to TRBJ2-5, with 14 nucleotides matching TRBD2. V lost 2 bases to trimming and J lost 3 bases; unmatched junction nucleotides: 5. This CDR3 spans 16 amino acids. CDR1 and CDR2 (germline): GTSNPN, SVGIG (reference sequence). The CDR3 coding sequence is TGTGCCTGGAGTCAGGGACTAGCGGGGGCCAAAGAGACCCAGTACTTC. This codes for CAWSQGLAGAKETQYF.